One sample yielded the 18 T cell receptor beta chains listed below, sequenced in a study of blood T cell repertoires in COVID-19 (dated by TCRdb to 2018 to 2020). Library preparation was by the immunoSEQ multiplex PCR assay. TCRdb stores this immuneACCESS table with in-frame sequences only. Part of the clones is absent; in the studies checked, under half of the shortfall reflects unresolved V genes, and no reason is known for the rest. Present in this sample are approximately 200,000 clones, 80% to 90% of which were seen just once. Of the sample, roughly 10% falls within the top ten clones. The sample comprised peripheral blood. The receptors were sampled from a woman of 80 years or more with COVID-19, enrolled during active disease.

The V call is TRBV6-5, the J call TRBJ1-1, with D possibly TRBD1 on 6 matching bases. With 7 bases removed from V and 1 base from J, the gap between germline ends came to 10 bases. This CDR3 contains 13 residues. The germline V gene has CDR1 MNHEY and CDR2 SVGAGI. This CDR3 reads CASIPDRNTEAFF. For the CDR3, the DNA is TGTGCCAGCATCCCGGACAGGAACACTGAAGCTTTCTTT.

The chain's CDR3 is CAWSARIGYTF. The CDR3, as DNA: TGTGCCTGGAGTGCCAGGATCGGCTACACCTTC. The chain joins TRBV30 to TRBJ1-2; D remains ambiguous. CDR3 length: 11 residues. CDR1 is GTSNPN, CDR2 SVGIG, per germline (reference sequence). Trimming removed 1 base from V and 8 bases from J, with 8 bases in between.

The rearrangement uses TRBV11-2 and TRBJ1-2; D is perhaps TRBD1 (5 bases). Trimming shortened V by 5 bases and J by 0 bases, and 7 bases separated the two germline ends. The germline gives CDR1 SGHAT, CDR2 FQNNGV. The CDR3 is made up of 13 amino acids. The DNA of the CDR3 is TGTGCCAGCAGCCCACAGGCTAACTATGGCTACACCTTC. The encoded protein is CASSPQANYGYTF. Full variable domain (missing parts from reference TRBV11-2 and TRBJ1-2): EAGVAQSPRYKIIEKRQSVAFWCNPISGHATLYWYQQILGQGPKLLIQFQNNGVVDDSQLPKDRFSAERLKGVDSTLKIQPAKLEDSAVYLCASSPQANYGYTFGSGTRLTVV.

This clone has just a few counts. V gene TRBV6-2 or TRBV6-3 combines with J gene TRBJ2-7; 10 bases map to TRBD1. The CDR3 is made up of 15 amino acids. V shed 1 base, J shed 5 bases, and the junction held 5 bases outside the gene matches. Germline CDR1 MNHEY, CDR2 SVGEGT. This CDR3 is CASSYYRQGAHEQYF. In DNA form, the CDR3 reads TGTGCCAGCAGTTACTACCGACAGGGGGCGCACGAGCAGTACTTC.

The chain carries TRBV5-5 and TRBJ2-4; possible D gene TRBD1, 6 bases. The germline V and J ends were trimmed by 1 base and 13 bases, with 15 bases remaining between them. Germline loops: CDR1 SGHKS, CDR2 YYEKEE (reference sequence). The CDR3 is 13 residues long. CDR3 sequence: CASSLPGRGGQYF. CDR3 coding DNA: TGTGCCAGCAGCTTGCCGGGCCGAGGGGGACAGTACTTC.

This clone occurred once. V usage is TRBV18 and J usage is TRBJ2-3; D is perhaps TRBD1 (6 bases). Germline V gene data show CDR1 as KGHSH and CDR2 as LQKENI. CDR3 length: 13 residues. The V and J ends lost 4 bases and 4 bases respectively, with 9 bases between them. CDR3 sequence (DNA): TGTGCCAGCTCACTACAGGGTTCAGATACGCAGTATTTT. Its translation: CASSLQGSDTQYF.

This clone was picked up a small number of times. V and J are TRBV28 and TRBJ2-7, with 8 bases lining up with TRBD1. The germline CDR1 and CDR2 sequences are MDHEN and SYDVKM. V shed 4 bases, J shed 7 bases, and the junction held 9 bases outside the gene matches. CDR3 size: 14 residues. The CDR3 reads CASSYQDRVGEQYV. DNA of the CDR3: TGTGCCAGCAGTTATCAGGACAGGGTGGGAGAGCAGTACGTC.

The chain links TRBV5-4 to TRBJ2-5; the match to TRBD1 covers 9 bases. Germline CDR1 is SGHNT and CDR2 is YYREEE (reference sequence). The CDR3 spans 14 residues. J lost 2 bases, V lost 5 bases, and 4 bases had no gene match. The CDR3 protein is CASRRDRGQETQYF. CDR3 nucleotides: TGTGCCAGCAGGCGAGACAGGGGGCAAGAGACCCAGTACTTC.

The chain couples TRBV24-1 to TRBJ2-3; TRBD2 aligns across 10 bases. V gave up 9 bases and J gave up 6 bases; unmatched junction bases: 8. The CDR3 is made up of 14 amino acids. CDR1 and CDR2 (germline): KGHDR, SFDVKD. Written as DNA, the CDR3 is TGTGCCACCCGGGCTAGCGGGGGCGGGGATACGCAGTATTTT. Amino acid sequence: CATRASGGGDTQYF.

This CDR3 reads CASSIPGESSYNEQFF. The CDR3 DNA reads as TGTGCCAGCAGCATTCCAGGGGAGAGCTCCTACAATGAGCAGTTCTTC. The chain carries TRBV5-6 and TRBJ2-1; D is possibly TRBD1 (6 bases). In germline, CDR1 is SGHDT, CDR2 YYEEEE. The CDR3 spans 16 residues. V was shortened by 4 bases and J by 0 bases, with 14 bases between the two germline ends.

The chain has TRBV10-3 and TRBJ2-1; TRBD2 agrees at 7 bases. The CDR3 totals 13 residues. J was trimmed by 6 bases and V by 8 bases; bases with no gene match: 7. CDR1 is ENHRY, CDR2 SYGVKD, per germline. The CDR3 sequence is CAIAVSGGNEQFF. CDR3 sequence (DNA): TGTGCCATCGCCGTTTCGGGAGGCAATGAGCAGTTCTTC.

This clone was counted only a few times. This chain connects TRBV20-1 to TRBJ1-1; 8 bases match TRBD1. The CDR3 runs to 15 residues. Unmatched junction bases numbered 6, after V lost 3 bases and J lost 0 bases. Per the germline V gene, CDR1 is DFQATT and CDR2 is SNEGSKA (reference sequence). DNA for the CDR3: TGCAGTGCTAGTTCCCAGGGGGCTATGAACACTGAAGCTTTCTTT. Translated: CSASSQGAMNTEAFF.

This clone was observed a single time. The gene calls are TRBV5-5 and TRBJ1-5, with D perhaps matching TRBD1 (6 bases). The germline V gene encodes CDR1 SGHKS and CDR2 YYEKEE (reference sequence). Trimming took off 4 bases at V and 5 bases at J, with 13 bases between the two ends. CDR3 length: 14 residues. CDR3 nucleotide sequence: TGTGCCAGCAGCGGCACAGGGAGGGATCAGCCCCAGCATTTT. Its translation is CASSGTGRDQPQHF.

The rearrangement uses TRBV13 and TRBJ2-7; 9 bases fit TRBD1. Germline V CDR1 and CDR2: PRHDT, FYEKMQ (reference sequence). V shed 5 bases, J shed 2 bases, and the junction held 4 bases outside the gene matches. The CDR3 contains 14 residues. The CDR3 is CASSPRQGAYEQYF. The CDR3 DNA reads TGTGCCAGCAGCCCACGACAGGGGGCCTACGAGCAGTACTTC.

V is TRBV2 and J is TRBJ2-6; the D is unclear. The CDR3 spans 13 residues. CDR1 and CDR2 from the germline V gene are SNHLY and FYNNEI. V was cut by 6 bases and J by 3 bases, with 6 bases left in between. CDR3 in DNA: TGTGCCAGCAGGTGGCTTGGGGCCAACGTCCTGACTTTC. Its protein product is CASRWLGANVLTF.

The J gene is TRBJ2-3, the V gene TRBV11-2; D not certain. V was cut by 3 bases and J by 6 bases, with 7 bases left in between. CDR1 is SGHAT, CDR2 FQNNGV, per germline. This CDR3 is 12 amino acids long. CDR3 protein: CASSFSSDTQYF. In DNA form, the CDR3 reads TGTGCCAGCAGCTTCTCCTCGGATACGCAGTATTTT.

This chain uses TRBV7-2 with TRBJ2-1; tentatively, D is TRBD2 (5 bases). Germline-derived CDR1 and CDR2 are SGHTA and FQGNSA. The CDR3 is made up of 15 amino acids. V was cut by 1 base and J by 5 bases, with 12 bases left in between. CDR3 in amino acids: CASSLGGNGHNEQFF. DNA for the CDR3: TGTGCCAGCAGCTTAGGAGGGAACGGTCACAATGAGCAGTTCTTC.

This clone has only a few counts. This same CDR3 is encoded by further DNA sequences in the sample. V usage is TRBV27 and J usage is TRBJ1-2, with D tentatively TRBD1 (6 bases). The V and J ends lost 3 bases and 4 bases respectively, with 9 bases between them. This CDR3 is built from 13 residues. Looked up from germline, CDR1 is MNHEY and CDR2 is SMNVEV (reference sequence). In nucleotides, the CDR3 is TGTGCCAGCAGTTTCAGGGGCGGCTATGGCTACACCTTC. It codes for CASSFRGGYGYTF.